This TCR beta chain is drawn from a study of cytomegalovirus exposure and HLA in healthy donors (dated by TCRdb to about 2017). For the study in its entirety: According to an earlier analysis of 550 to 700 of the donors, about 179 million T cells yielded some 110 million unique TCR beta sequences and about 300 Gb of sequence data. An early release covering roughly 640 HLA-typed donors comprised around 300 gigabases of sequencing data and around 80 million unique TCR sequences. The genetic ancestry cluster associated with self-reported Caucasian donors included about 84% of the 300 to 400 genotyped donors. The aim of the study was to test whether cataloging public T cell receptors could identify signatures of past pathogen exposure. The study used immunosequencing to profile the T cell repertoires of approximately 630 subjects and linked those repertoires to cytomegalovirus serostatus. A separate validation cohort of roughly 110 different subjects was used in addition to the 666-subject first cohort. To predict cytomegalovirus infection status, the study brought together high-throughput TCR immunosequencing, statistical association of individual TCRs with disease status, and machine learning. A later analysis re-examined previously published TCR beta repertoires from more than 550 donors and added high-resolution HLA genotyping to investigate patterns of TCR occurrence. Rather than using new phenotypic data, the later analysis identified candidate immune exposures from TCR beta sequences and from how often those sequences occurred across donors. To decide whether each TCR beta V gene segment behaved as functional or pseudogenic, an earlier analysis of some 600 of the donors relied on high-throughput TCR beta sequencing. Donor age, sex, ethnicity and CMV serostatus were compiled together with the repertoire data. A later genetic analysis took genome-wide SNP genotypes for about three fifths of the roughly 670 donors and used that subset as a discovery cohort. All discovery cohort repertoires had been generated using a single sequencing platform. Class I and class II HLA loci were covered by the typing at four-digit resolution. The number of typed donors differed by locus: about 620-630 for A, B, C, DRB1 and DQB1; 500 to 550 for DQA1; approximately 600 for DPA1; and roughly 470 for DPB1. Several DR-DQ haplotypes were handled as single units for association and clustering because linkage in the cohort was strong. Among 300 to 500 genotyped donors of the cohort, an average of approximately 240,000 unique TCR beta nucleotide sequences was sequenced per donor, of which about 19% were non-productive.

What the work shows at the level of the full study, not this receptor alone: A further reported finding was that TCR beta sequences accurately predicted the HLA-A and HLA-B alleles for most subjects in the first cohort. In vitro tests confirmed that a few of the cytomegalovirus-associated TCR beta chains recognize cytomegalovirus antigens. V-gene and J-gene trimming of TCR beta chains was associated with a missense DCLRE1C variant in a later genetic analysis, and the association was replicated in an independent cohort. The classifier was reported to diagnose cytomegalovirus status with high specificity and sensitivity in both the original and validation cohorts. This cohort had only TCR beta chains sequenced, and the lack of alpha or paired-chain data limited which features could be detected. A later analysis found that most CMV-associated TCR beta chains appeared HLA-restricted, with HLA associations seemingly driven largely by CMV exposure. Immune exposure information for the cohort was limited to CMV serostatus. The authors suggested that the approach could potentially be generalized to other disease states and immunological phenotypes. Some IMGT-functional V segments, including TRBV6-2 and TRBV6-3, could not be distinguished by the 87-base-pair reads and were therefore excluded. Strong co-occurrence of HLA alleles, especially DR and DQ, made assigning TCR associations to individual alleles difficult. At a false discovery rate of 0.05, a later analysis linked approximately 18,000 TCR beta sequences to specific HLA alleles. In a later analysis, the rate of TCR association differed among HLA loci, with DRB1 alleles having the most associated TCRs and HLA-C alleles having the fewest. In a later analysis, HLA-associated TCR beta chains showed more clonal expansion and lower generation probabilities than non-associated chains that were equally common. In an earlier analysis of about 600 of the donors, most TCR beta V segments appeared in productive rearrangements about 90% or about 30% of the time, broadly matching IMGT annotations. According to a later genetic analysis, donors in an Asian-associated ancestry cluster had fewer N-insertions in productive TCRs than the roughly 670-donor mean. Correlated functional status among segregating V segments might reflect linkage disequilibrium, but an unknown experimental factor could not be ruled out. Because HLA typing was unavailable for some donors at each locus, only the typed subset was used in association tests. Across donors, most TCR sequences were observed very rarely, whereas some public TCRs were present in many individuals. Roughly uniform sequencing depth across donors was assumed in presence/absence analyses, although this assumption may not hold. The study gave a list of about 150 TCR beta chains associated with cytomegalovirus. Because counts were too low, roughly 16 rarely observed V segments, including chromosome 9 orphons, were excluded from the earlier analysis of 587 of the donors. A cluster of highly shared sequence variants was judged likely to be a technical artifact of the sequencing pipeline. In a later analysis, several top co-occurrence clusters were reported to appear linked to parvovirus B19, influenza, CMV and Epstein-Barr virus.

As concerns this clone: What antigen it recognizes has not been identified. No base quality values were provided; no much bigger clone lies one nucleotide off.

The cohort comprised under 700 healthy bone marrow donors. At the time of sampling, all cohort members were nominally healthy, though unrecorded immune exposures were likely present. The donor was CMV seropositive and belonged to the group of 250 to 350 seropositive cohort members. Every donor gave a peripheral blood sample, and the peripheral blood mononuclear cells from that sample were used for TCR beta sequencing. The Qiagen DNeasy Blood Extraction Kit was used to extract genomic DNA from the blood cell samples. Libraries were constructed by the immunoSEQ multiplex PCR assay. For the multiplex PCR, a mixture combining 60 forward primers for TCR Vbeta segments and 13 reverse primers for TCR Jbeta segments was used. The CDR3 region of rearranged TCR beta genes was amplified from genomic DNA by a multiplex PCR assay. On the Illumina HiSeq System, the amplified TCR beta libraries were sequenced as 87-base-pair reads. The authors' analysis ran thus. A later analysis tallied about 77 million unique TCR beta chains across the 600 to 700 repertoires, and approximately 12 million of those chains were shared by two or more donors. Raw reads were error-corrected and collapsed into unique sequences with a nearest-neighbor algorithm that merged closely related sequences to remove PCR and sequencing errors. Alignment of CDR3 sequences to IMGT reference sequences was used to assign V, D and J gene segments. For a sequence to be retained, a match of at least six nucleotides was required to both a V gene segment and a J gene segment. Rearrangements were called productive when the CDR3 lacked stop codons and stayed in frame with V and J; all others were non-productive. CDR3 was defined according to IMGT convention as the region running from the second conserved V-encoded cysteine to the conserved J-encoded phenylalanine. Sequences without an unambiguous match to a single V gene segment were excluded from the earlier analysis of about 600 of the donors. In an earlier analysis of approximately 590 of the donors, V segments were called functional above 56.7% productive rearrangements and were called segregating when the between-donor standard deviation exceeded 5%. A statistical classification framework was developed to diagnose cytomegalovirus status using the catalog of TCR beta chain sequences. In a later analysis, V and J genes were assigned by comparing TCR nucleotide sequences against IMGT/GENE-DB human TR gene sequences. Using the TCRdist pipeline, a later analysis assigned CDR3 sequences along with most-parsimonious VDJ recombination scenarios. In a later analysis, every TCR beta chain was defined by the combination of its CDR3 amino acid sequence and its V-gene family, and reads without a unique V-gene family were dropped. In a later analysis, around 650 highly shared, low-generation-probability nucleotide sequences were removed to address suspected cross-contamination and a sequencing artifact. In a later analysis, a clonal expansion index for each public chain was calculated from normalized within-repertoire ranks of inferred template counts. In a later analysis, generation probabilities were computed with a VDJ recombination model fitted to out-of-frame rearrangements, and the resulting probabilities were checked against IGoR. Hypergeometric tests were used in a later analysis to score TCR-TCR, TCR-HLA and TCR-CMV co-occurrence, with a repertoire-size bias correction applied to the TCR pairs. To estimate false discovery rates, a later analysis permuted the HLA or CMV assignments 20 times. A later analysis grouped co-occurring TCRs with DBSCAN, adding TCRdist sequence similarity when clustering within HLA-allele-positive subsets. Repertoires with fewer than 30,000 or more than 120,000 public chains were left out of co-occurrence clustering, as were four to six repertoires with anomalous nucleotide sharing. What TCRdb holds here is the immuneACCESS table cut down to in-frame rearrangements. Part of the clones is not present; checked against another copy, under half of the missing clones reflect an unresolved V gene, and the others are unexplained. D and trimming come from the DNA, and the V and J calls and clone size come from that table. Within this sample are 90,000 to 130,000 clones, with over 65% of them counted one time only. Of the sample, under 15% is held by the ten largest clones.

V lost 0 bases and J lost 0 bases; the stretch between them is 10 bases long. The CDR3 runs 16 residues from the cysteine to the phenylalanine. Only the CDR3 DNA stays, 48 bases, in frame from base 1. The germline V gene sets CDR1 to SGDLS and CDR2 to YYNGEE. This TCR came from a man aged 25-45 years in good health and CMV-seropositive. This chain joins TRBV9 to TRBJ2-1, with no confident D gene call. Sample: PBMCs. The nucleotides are TGTGCCAGCAGCGTAGAACCGGTGAGCTCCTACAATGAGCAGTTCTTC. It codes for CASSVEPVSSYNEQFF.